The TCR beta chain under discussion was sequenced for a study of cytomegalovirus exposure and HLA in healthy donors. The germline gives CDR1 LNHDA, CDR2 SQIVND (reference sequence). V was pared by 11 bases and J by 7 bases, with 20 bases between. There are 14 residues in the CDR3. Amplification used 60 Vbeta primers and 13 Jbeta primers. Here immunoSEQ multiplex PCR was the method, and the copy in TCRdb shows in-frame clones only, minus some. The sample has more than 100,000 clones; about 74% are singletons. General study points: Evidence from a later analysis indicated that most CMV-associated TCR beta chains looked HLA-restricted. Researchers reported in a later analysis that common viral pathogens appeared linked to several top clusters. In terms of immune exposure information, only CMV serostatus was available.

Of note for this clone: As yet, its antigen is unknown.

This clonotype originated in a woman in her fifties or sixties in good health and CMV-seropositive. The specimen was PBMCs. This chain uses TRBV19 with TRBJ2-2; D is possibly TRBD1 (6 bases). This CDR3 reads CADPLPGEDGELFF. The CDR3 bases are TGTGCCGACCCACTTCCAGGGGAAGACGGGGAGCTGTTTTTT.